These T cell receptor beta chains were read from a single sample in a study of blood T cells in healthy people across ages. One entry per CDR3 protein, called by TCRdb with MiXCR from the 5' RACE reads. The data show about 1.7 million distinct CDR3 sequences, roughly 30% seen once. Sequencing input: blood. All receptors come from a young woman in good health. Each CDR3 is given with its conserved first and last residue. The D gene is left open where the match is weak. The listing skips clone size in some rows; elsewhere it reads once, few, many or a size class.

size	J	V	D	CDR3	DNA
many	TRBJ2-1	TRBV4-1	-	CASSQGDGPYNEQFF	TGCGCCAGCAGCCAAGGGGACGGACCCTACAATGAGCAGTTCTTC
many	TRBJ2-3	TRBV2	-	CASSEEADTQYF	TGTGCCAGCAGTGAAGAGGCAGATACGCAGTATTTT
few	TRBJ2-5	TRBV12-3/TRBV12-4	TRBD2	CASSFRVGSGGIRETQYF	TGTGCCAGCAGTTTTAGGGTTGGTAGCGGGGGGATACGGGAGACCCAGTACTTC
-	TRBJ1-5	TRBV12-3/TRBV12-4	-	CASSLFGHSNQPQHF	TGTGCCAGCAGTTTATTCGGACATAGCAATCAGCCCCAGCATTTT
once	TRBJ2-6	TRBV29-1	TRBD2	CSVHPSGSSGANVLTF	TGCAGCGTTCACCCTAGCGGTAGCTCTGGGGCCAACGTCCTGACTTTC
few	TRBJ2-4	TRBV11-2	-	CASSSRGSRYF	TGTGCCAGCAGCTCGCGGGGTTCACGGTACTTC
few	TRBJ2-7	TRBV27	-	CASSPTFGGSYEQYF	TGTGCCAGCAGTCCTACCTTCGGGGGTTCCTACGAGCAGTACTTC
-	TRBJ2-5	TRBV28	-	CAGSSPPGQETQYF	TGTGCCGGCAGTTCGCCCCCCGGACAAGAGACCCAGTACTTC
-	TRBJ1-1	TRBV12-3/TRBV12-4	-	CASRGGFDTEAFF	TGTGCCAGCAGGGGGGGGTTCGACACTGAAGCTTTCTTT
-	TRBJ2-7	TRBV20-1	TRBD2	CSARDASGSGNEQYF	TGCAGTGCTAGAGATGCCAGCGGGAGCGGGAATGAGCAGTACTTC
once	TRBJ2-1	TRBV5-6	TRBD2	CASSKGLARVSNEQFF	TGTGCCAGCAGCAAAGGACTAGCGAGAGTTTCCAATGAGCAGTTCTTC
-	TRBJ2-2	TRBV2	-	CASSEALLKTGELFF	TGTGCCAGCAGTGAAGCGCTTCTTAAAACCGGGGAGCTGTTTTTT
few	TRBJ2-1	TRBV24-1	-	CATSDETDYNEQFF	TGTGCCACCAGTGATGAGACAGACTACAATGAGCAGTTCTTC
many	TRBJ2-5	TRBV5-1	-	CASSPAGTLRDLILETQYF	TGCGCCAGCAGCCCCGCCGGGACACTTCGGGACTTAATCTTGGAGACCCAGTACTTC
few	TRBJ1-2	TRBV20-1	-	CSARDEGSPISYGYTF	TGCAGTGCTAGAGATGAGGGCAGCCCGATCTCCTATGGCTACACCTTC
many	TRBJ1-5	TRBV6-5	-	CASRAQGSTQPQHF	TGTGCCAGCAGAGCCCAGGGGTCCACTCAGCCCCAGCATTTT
-	TRBJ1-4	TRBV27	TRBD1	CASRQGFMTNEKLFF	TGTGCCAGCCGACAGGGATTCATGACTAATGAAAAACTGTTTTTT
-	TRBJ1-1	TRBV7-9	-	CASSSTSGVNTEAFF	TGTGCCAGCAGCTCTACTTCAGGCGTGAACACTGAAGCTTTCTTT
many	TRBJ1-2	TRBV9	-	CASSPPQGDGYTF	TGTGCCAGCAGCCCCCCGCAAGGGGATGGCTACACCTTC
once	TRBJ2-1	TRBV20-1	TRBD2	CSAINGRERTNEQFF	TGCAGTGCGATTAACGGGAGGGAGCGAACCAATGAGCAGTTCTTC
-	TRBJ2-1	TRBV5-1	TRBD2	CASCLRREVNEQFF	TGCGCCAGCTGCTTGAGGCGGGAGGTAAATGAGCAGTTCTTC
many	TRBJ1-2	TRBV20-1	TRBD1	CSASLGAGGGYTF	TGCAGTGCCAGCCTTGGGGCAGGGGGCGGCTACACCTTC
-	TRBJ2-5	TRBV12-3/TRBV12-4	TRBD2	CASSLTFLGGRANDEQYF	TGTGCCAGCAGTTTAACCTTTTTAGGCGGGAGGGCCAACGATGAGCAGTACTTC
-	TRBJ2-2	TRBV9	TRBD2	CASSRPSGRATGELFF	TGTGCCAGCAGCCGCCCAAGCGGGAGGGCCACCGGGGAGCTGTTTTTT
many	TRBJ2-5	TRBV24-1	TRBD2	CATSAGGGVETQYF	TGTGCCACCAGTGCCGGGGGAGGGGTGGAGACCCAGTACTTC
-	TRBJ2-3	TRBV5-4	-	CASSFLLDRSTDTQYF	TGTGCCAGCAGCTTTTTATTGGACAGAAGCACAGATACGCAGTATTTT
-	TRBJ2-1	TRBV2	-	CASSAGTQGNEQFF	TGTGCCAGCAGTGCAGGGACACAGGGTAATGAGCAGTTCTTC
once	TRBJ1-1	TRBV10-2	-	CASSESMTGRFRMNTEAFF	TGCGCCAGCAGTGAGTCAATGACCGGGCGGTTTAGAATGAACACTGAAGCTTTCTTT
few	TRBJ1-2	TRBV7-2	TRBD1	CASSQTGGNYGYTF	TGTGCCAGCAGCCAGACAGGGGGCAACTATGGCTACACCTTC
-	TRBJ2-1	TRBV5-5	TRBD1	CASSLSGQRNEQFF	TGTGCCAGCAGCTTGTCGGGACAGCGCAATGAGCAGTTCTTC
-	TRBJ1-2	TRBV27	-	CAAGNDGYTF	TGTGCGGCAGGGAACGATGGCTACACCTTC
-	TRBJ2-7	TRBV6-2/TRBV6-3	-	CASRPDLREQYF	TGTGCCAGCCGGCCAGACCTACGTGAGCAGTACTTC
-	TRBJ2-3	TRBV27	TRBD1	CASRGQGRDTQYF	TGTGCCAGCAGAGGACAGGGGAGAGATACGCAGTATTTT
many	TRBJ2-7	TRBV20-1	-	CSASNPPLYEQYF	TGCAGTGCCAGCAACCCACCTCTCTACGAGCAGTACTTC
-	TRBJ2-1	TRBV11-3	TRBD1	CASSRAGQGNNEQFF	TGTGCCAGCAGCCGGGCGGGACAGGGAAACAATGAGCAGTTCTTC
once	TRBJ2-3	TRBV5-1	-	CASSLWRGTDTQYF	TGCGCCAGCAGCTTGTGGAGGGGAACAGATACGCAGTATTTT
many	TRBJ2-7	TRBV4-2	-	CASSQEAGYEQYF	TGTGCCAGCAGCCAAGAAGCGGGCTACGAGCAGTACTTC
-	TRBJ2-2	TRBV6-2/TRBV6-3	TRBD2	CASSWTSVSGELFF	TGTGCCAGCAGTTGGACTAGTGTGTCCGGGGAGCTGTTTTTT